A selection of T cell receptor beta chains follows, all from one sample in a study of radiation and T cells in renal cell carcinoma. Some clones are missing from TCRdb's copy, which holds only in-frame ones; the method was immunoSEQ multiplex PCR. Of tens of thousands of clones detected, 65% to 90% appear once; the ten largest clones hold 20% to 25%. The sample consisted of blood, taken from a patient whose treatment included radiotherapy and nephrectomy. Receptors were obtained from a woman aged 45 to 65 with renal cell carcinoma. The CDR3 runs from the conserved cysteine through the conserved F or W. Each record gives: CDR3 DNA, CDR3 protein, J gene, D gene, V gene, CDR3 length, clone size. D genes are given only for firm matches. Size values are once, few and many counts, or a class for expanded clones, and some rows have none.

DNA: TGTGCCAGCAGCTTGGCCTCGGGCTATTGGCGGACAGATACGCAGTATTTT
CDR3: CASSLASGYWRTDTQYF
J: TRBJ2-3
D: .
V: TRBV5-4
length: 17
size: .

DNA: TGTGCCAGCAGCCCGGAGACTAGCGGTCTATACAATGAGCAGTTCTTC
CDR3: CASSPETSGLYNEQFF
J: TRBJ2-1
D: TRBD2
V: TRBV5-6
length: 16
size: .

DNA: TGTGCCAGCAGCTTGCGTATGGGGGTTACTGAAGCTTTCTTT
CDR3: CASSLRMGVTEAFF
J: TRBJ1-1
D: .
V: TRBV5-4
length: 14
size: .

DNA: TGTGCCAGCAGCTTCGACCCTTTGGAGACCCAGTACTTC
CDR3: CASSFDPLETQYF
J: TRBJ2-5
D: .
V: TRBV7-3
length: 13
size: .

DNA: TGTGCCAGCAGCTTAGTCTACGAGCAGTACTTC
CDR3: CASSLVYEQYF
J: TRBJ2-7
D: .
V: TRBV5-6
length: 11
size: once

DNA: TGTGCCAGTAGTACCTTTGGACGGGGAGTCACCATATATTTT
CDR3: CASSTFGRGVTIYF
J: TRBJ1-3
D: .
V: TRBV19
length: 14
size: .

DNA: TGTGCCAGCAGCCCCAGGACAGGGGAAACCCAGCCCCAGCATTTT
CDR3: CASSPRTGETQPQHF
J: TRBJ1-5
D: TRBD1
V: TRBV7-2
length: 15
size: .

DNA: TGTGCCAGCAGCTTAGGGGGGACAGAGTACGAGCAGTACTTC
CDR3: CASSLGGTEYEQYF
J: TRBJ2-7
D: TRBD1
V: TRBV7-6
length: 14
size: .

DNA: TGTGCCAGCAGCTTGTCGCTTGGACTAGCGGGCACCTACGAGCAGTACTTC
CDR3: CASSLSLGLAGTYEQYF
J: TRBJ2-7
D: TRBD2
V: TRBV5-4
length: 17
size: .

DNA: TGCGCCAGCAGCCAAACCCGGACAAGTTGGGGAAATGAAAAACTGTTTTTT
CDR3: CASSQTRTSWGNEKLFF
J: TRBJ1-4
D: .
V: TRBV4-1
length: 17
size: .

DNA: TGTGCCAGCAGTTCTGGGAACACTGAAGCTTTCTTT
CDR3: CASSSGNTEAFF
J: TRBJ1-1
D: .
V: TRBV6-5
length: 12
size: .

DNA: TGCGCCAGCGGCCGGGAGCCGGGAGAGACCCAGTACTTC
CDR3: CASGREPGETQYF
J: TRBJ2-5
D: .
V: TRBV5-1
length: 13
size: .

DNA: TGTGCCAGTAGTCTCGGACAGGGGTTAGGTGGCTACACCTTC
CDR3: CASSLGQGLGGYTF
J: TRBJ1-2
D: TRBD1
V: TRBV19
length: 14
size: .

DNA: TGTGCCAGTAGTATCTCCCAAACCGCTGAAGCTTTCTTT
CDR3: CASSISQTAEAFF
J: TRBJ1-1
D: .
V: TRBV19
length: 13
size: .

DNA: TGTGCCAGCAGCGTAGGATCAACTAATGAAAAACTGTTTTTT
CDR3: CASSVGSTNEKLFF
J: TRBJ1-4
D: .
V: TRBV9
length: 14
size: .

DNA: TGTGCCAGCAGCGTAGTGGGGGAACGGGTGAACACTGAAGCTTTCTTT
CDR3: CASSVVGERVNTEAFF
J: TRBJ1-1
D: .
V: TRBV9
length: 16
size: .

DNA: TGTGCCAGCAGACGACAGGGGGCGGACACCGGGGAGCTGTTTTTT
CDR3: CASRRQGADTGELFF
J: TRBJ2-2
D: TRBD1
V: TRBV6-6
length: 15
size: .

DNA: TGTGCCAGCAGCGTGACAGAGAGCTCCTACAATGAGCAGTTCTTC
CDR3: CASSVTESSYNEQFF
J: TRBJ2-1
D: .
V: TRBV9
length: 15
size: .

DNA: TGTGCCAGCAGCTTAGCCCGGGTTGGAGAGACCCAGTACTTC
CDR3: CASSLARVGETQYF
J: TRBJ2-5
D: .
V: TRBV7-8
length: 14
size: .

DNA: TGTGCCAGCAGTCGCGGGCCGAGGGATGGTTACGAGCAGTACTTC
CDR3: CASSRGPRDGYEQYF
J: TRBJ2-7
D: .
V: TRBV28
length: 15
size: .

DNA: TGCGCCAGCAGCCCCGCCCAGGGGAACTATGGCTACACCTTC
CDR3: CASSPAQGNYGYTF
J: TRBJ1-2
D: .
V: TRBV4-1
length: 14
size: .

DNA: TGTGCCATCAGTGAGTCGGAGGCATATGAGCAGTTCTTC
CDR3: CAISESEAYEQFF
J: TRBJ2-1
D: .
V: TRBV10-3
length: 13
size: .

DNA: TGTGCCATCAGTGACAACAGGGTTTTTGGCACTGAAGCTTTCTTT
CDR3: CAISDNRVFGTEAFF
J: TRBJ1-1
D: .
V: TRBV10-3
length: 15
size: .